Listed here are 21 T cell receptor beta chains from one sample, sequenced in a study of shared clonotypes between healthy human individuals. TCRdb keeps only in-frame clones here, not all; method: immunoSEQ multiplex PCR. The table records about 470,000 clones, 70% to 80% of them present only once. The sequenced sample consisted of PBMCs. All receptors derive from a woman aged 40 to 50 in good health. Some clones in this sample may be carry-over from other donors' samples.

The chain joins TRBV2 to TRBJ2-1; D uncertain. Germline-derived CDR1 and CDR2 are SNHLY and FYNNEI. V was cut by 4 bases and J by 9 bases, with 10 bases left in between. The CDR3 totals 12 residues. This CDR3 is CASSAAELEQFF. CDR3 bases: TGTGCCAGCAGTGCCGCGGAACTTGAGCAGTTCTTC.

The CDR3: CASSPEGRGGYGYTF. Written as DNA, the CDR3 is TGTGCCAGCTCACCGGAGGGTCGGGGTGGCTATGGCTACACCTTC. The J gene is TRBJ1-2, the V gene TRBV18; D not resolved. CDR1 is KGHSH, CDR2 LQKENI, per germline. This CDR3 spans 15 amino acids. V was clipped by 3 bases and J by 4 bases, with 15 bases between them.

The V and J genes are TRBV7-6 and TRBJ2-7, with 9 bases that match TRBD1. V shed 7 bases, J shed 3 bases, and the junction held 7 bases outside the gene matches. This CDR3 comprises 14 residues. Germline values: CDR1 SGHVS, CDR2 FNYEAQ. Here the CDR3 DNA reads TGTGCCAGCAACTCGGGACAGGGAGACTACGAGCAGTACTTC. This translates into CASNSGQGDYEQYF.

This sequence joins TRBV5-1 and TRBJ2-2, with TRBD2 matching 9 bases. This CDR3 comprises 17 residues. Germline V gene data show CDR1 as SGHRS and CDR2 as YFSETQ. The ends lost 5 bases at V and 4 bases at J; junction bases unmatched: 12. CDR3: CASRGSGGSFSTGELFF. CDR3 DNA: TGCGCCAGCAGGGGTAGCGGGGGAAGCTTTTCCACCGGGGAGCTGTTTTTT.

The chain links TRBV5-1 to TRBJ1-1; D gene uncertain. The CDR3 runs to 15 residues. The V gene's germline CDR1 is SGHRS and CDR2 YFSETQ. Trimming pared 1 base from V and 6 bases from J, leaving 16 bases between. The CDR3 protein is CASSLFGNEGAEAFF. The CDR3 DNA is TGCGCCAGCAGCTTGTTTGGTAACGAGGGCGCTGAAGCTTTCTTT.

This chain joins TRBV7-2 and TRBJ1-6; D is ambiguous. This CDR3 is built from 12 residues. The V gene lost 3 bases and the J gene lost 5 bases, with 2 bases spanning the gap. Looked up from germline, CDR1 is SGHTA and CDR2 is FQGNSA. The CDR3 DNA is TGTGCCAGCAGCTTGGATAATTCACCCCTCCACTTT. Residues: CASSLDNSPLHF.

The rearrangement joins TRBV27 to TRBJ1-2; the D gene is possibly TRBD1 (6 bases). V gave up 0 bases and J gave up 6 bases, with 8 bases separating them. CDR3 length: 13 residues. Germline V gene lookup returns CDR1 MNHEY and CDR2 SMNVEV (reference sequence). CDR3 nucleotide sequence: TGTGCCAGCAGTTTATCACAGGGAAATGGCTACACCTTC. Translated, it gives CASSLSQGNGYTF.

The chain carries TRBV7-8 and TRBJ2-2; 10 nucleotides line up with TRBD1. Losses at the gene ends were 5 bases for V and 5 bases for J; bases not matched to a gene: 8. The CDR3 has 16 amino acids. From germline, CDR1 is SGHVS and CDR2 FQNEAQ. The DNA for the CDR3 is TGTGCCAGCAGCAACAAAGGGACAGGGGTAACCGGGGAGCTGTTTTTT. As protein: CASSNKGTGVTGELFF.

This clone was observed a single time. Here the CDR3 omits its conserved ending phenylalanine or tryptophan, so a read error is the likely source. It is unclear where the CDR3 begins or ends on the DNA, so no DNA is shown, and the CDR3 is as TCRdb lists it. The chain links TRBV6-4 to TRBJ2-7. The CDR3 is 11 amino acids long, termini counted. Germline V gives CDR1 MRHNA, CDR2 SNTAGT. CDR3 in amino acids: CASRIRTLSPI.

This chain links TRBV5-6 with TRBJ1-2; D not certain. CDR3 length equals 16 residues. In germline, CDR1 is SGHDT, CDR2 YYEEEE. The V end was cut by 0 bases, the J end by 3 bases, with 15 bases between. CDR3 sequence reads: CASSLDPRVGDYGYTF. The CDR3 DNA sequence: TGTGCCAGCAGCTTGGACCCCCGGGTAGGTGACTATGGCTACACCTTC.

As for this clone: Other DNA variants within this sample encode the same CDR3. The chain is built from TRBV9 and TRBJ2-1; 12 bases line up with TRBD2. Losses at the gene ends were 1 base for V and 6 bases for J; bases not matched to a gene: 5. In germline, CDR1 is SGDLS, CDR2 YYNGEE. The length of the CDR3 is 16 residues. The CDR3 sequence: CASSVSGTSGFNEQFF. The CDR3 DNA follows: TGTGCCAGCAGCGTATCCGGGACTAGCGGGTTCAATGAGCAGTTCTTC.

This chain links TRBV28 with TRBJ1-5; D might be TRBD1 (6 bases). The CDR3 spans 18 residues. Germline CDR1 is MDHEN and CDR2 is SYDVKM. Trimming removed 2 bases at V and 1 base at J, with 18 bases between. The CDR3 DNA reads as TGTGCCAGCAGTTTAAACCAGGGGAGGTGGATAAGCAATCAGCCCCAGCATTTT. Its translation: CASSLNQGRWISNQPQHF.

This sequence joins TRBV6-6 and TRBJ2-5; TRBD1 matches at 8 bases. J gave up 5 bases and V 1 base, and 9 bases lay outside the gene matches. The CDR3 sequence is 16 residues long. CDR1 MNHNY and CDR2 SVGAGI come from the germline V gene (reference sequence). For the CDR3, the DNA is TGTGCCAGCAGTTACTTTACCGGGACAGGTTGGGAGACCCAGTACTTC. Amino acids: CASSYFTGTGWETQYF.

The V call is TRBV19, the J call TRBJ2-2; D is uncertain. The CDR3 is 14 amino acids. Germline CDR1 LNHDA, CDR2 SQIVND (reference sequence). Deletions cut 6 bases from V and 0 bases from J, with 8 bases between. The CDR3 spells CASRTNSNTGELFF. Here the CDR3 DNA reads TGTGCCAGTAGAACCAATTCGAACACCGGGGAGCTGTTTTTT. The entire variable domain, with the rest obtained from reference TRBV19 and TRBJ2-2, is as follows: DGGITQSPKYLFRKEGQNVTLSCEQNLNHDAMYWYRQDPGQGLRLIYYSQIVNDFQKGDIAEGYSVSREKKESFPLTVTSAQKNPTAFYLCASRTNSNTGELFFGEGSRLTVL.

This sequence joins TRBV28 and TRBJ2-5; 10 bases are shared with TRBD1. This CDR3 is built from 15 residues. Germline CDR1 and CDR2: MDHEN and SYDVKM. V was clipped by 6 bases and J by 5 bases; unmatched bases: 9. The chain's CDR3 is CASSPDRGVGETQYF. CDR3 in DNA: TGTGCCAGCAGCCCGGACAGGGGGGTAGGGGAGACCCAGTACTTC.

This clone occurred a few times. The chain links TRBV5-1 to TRBJ1-5, with 8 bases lining up with TRBD1. Looked up from germline, CDR1 is SGHRS and CDR2 is YFSETQ. This CDR3 region has 13 residues. V lost 3 bases and J lost 7; bases outside the gene matches: 3. CDR3 protein: CASSYRGEQPQHF. CDR3 nucleotide sequence: TGCGCCAGCAGCTACAGGGGGGAACAGCCCCAGCATTTT.

The V call is TRBV7-3, the J call TRBJ2-7, with D unclear. The CDR3 has 13 residues. Trimming removed 3 bases from V and 3 bases from J, with 9 bases in between. Germline lookup yields CDR1 SGHTA and CDR2 FQGTGA. CDR3: CASSLGMDYEQYF. In nucleotides, the CDR3 is TGTGCCAGCAGCTTGGGAATGGACTACGAGCAGTACTTC.

V usage is TRBV4-1 and J usage is TRBJ2-7; D may be TRBD2 (5 bases). Germline lookup yields CDR1 MGHRA and CDR2 YSYEKL. The CDR3 sequence is 16 residues long. V lost 3 bases to trimming and J lost 4 bases, with 19 bases between them. The DNA of the CDR3 is TGCGCCAGCAGCCAGACGGGGTCAGCCTCGAAATACGAGCAGTACTTC. This encodes CASSQTGSASKYEQYF.

This clone was counted a single time. The chain is built from TRBV5-6 and TRBJ2-2; the D is unclear. Germline lookup yields CDR1 SGHDT and CDR2 YYEEEE. Trimming removed 1 base from V and 8 bases from J, with 6 bases in between. The CDR3 has 12 residues. DNA for the CDR3: TGTGCCAGCAGCTTGCTTTGGGGGGAGCTGTTTTTT. This translates into CASSLLWGELFF. The full variable domain, rest sourced from reference TRBV5-6 and TRBJ2-2, is DAGVTQSPTHLIKTRGQQVTLRCSPKSGHDTVSWYQQALGQGPQFIFQYYEEEERQRGNFPDRFSGHQFPNYSSELNVNALLLGDSALYLCASSLLWGELFFGEGSRLTVL.

This chain joins TRBV5-1 and TRBJ2-7; D tentatively fits TRBD1 or TRBD2 (6 bases each). The CDR3 extends over 14 amino acids. Germline CDR1 and CDR2: SGHRS and YFSETQ. V was pared by 4 bases and J by 1 base, with 12 bases between. In DNA form, the CDR3 reads TGCGCCAGCAGCATCAGGGGAGGATCCTACGAGCAGTACTTC. Translation gives CASSIRGGSYEQYF.

The rearrangement links TRBV2 to TRBJ2-1, with TRBD2 matching over 11 bases. There are 14 residues in the CDR3. V trimming: 7 bases; J trimming: 2 bases; junction bases outside the gene matches: 1. CDR1 is SNHLY, CDR2 FYNNEI, per germline. CDR3 DNA: TGTGCCAGCATGACTAGCGGGACCTACAATGAGCAGTTCTTC. Residues: CASMTSGTYNEQFF.